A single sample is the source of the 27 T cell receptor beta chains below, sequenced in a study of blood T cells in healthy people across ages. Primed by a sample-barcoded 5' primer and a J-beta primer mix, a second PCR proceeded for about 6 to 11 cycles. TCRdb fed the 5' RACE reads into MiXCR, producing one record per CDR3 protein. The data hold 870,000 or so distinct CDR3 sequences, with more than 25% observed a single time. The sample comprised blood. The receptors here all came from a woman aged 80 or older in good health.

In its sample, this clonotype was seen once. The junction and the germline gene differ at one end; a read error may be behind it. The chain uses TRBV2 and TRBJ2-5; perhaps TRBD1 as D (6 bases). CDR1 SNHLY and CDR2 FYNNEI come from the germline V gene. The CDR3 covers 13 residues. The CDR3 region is CASSRQVGEAQYF. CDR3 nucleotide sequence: TGTGCCAGCAGTAGACAGGTCGGAGAGGCCCAGTACTTC. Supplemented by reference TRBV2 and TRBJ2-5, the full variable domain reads EPEVTQTPSHQVTQMGQEVILRCVPISNHLYFYWYRQILGQKVEFLVSFYNNEISEKSEIFDDQFSVERPDGSNFTLKIRSTKLEDSAMYFCASSRQVGEAQYFGPGTRLLVL.

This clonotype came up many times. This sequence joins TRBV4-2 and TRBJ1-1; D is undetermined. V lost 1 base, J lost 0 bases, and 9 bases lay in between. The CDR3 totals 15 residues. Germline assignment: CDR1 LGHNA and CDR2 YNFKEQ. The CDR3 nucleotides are TGTGCCAGCAGCCAAGGGAGAGGGATGAACACTGAAGCTTTCTTT. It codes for CASSQGRGMNTEAFF.

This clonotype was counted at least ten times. CDR3 coding DNA: TGTGCCAGCAGCTTGGGACAGCCCCCAGATACGCAGTATTTT. It specifies CASSLGQPPDTQYF. The rearrangement uses TRBV7-2 and TRBJ2-3; 7 bases fit TRBD1. With 3 bases clipped from V and 4 bases from J, the junction kept 4 bases outside the gene matches. Germline V lookup: CDR1 SGHTA, CDR2 FQGNSA. This CDR3 has 14 amino acids.

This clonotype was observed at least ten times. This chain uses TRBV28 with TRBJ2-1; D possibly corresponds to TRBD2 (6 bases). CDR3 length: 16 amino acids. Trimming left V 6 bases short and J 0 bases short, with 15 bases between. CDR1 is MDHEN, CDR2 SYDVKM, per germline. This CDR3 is CASSDRRGSSYNEQFF. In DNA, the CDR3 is TGTGCCAGCAGCGACCGACGGGGGAGCTCCTACAATGAGCAGTTCTTC. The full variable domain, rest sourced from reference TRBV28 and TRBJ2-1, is DVKVTQSSRYLVKRTGEKVFLECVQDMDHENMFWYRQDPGLGLRLIYFSYDVKMKEKGDIPEGYSVSREKKERFSLILESASTNQTSMYLCASSDRRGSSYNEQFFGPGTRLTVL.

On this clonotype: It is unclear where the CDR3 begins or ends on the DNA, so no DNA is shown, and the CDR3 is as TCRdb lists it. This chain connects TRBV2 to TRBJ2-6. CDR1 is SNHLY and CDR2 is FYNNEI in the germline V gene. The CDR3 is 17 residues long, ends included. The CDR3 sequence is CASSDRYWGTGANVRTF.

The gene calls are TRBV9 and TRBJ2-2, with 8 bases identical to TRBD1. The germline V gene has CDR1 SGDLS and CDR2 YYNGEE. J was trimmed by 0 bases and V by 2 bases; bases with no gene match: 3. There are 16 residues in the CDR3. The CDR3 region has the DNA TGTGCCAGCAGCGTCGGGACAGGCGCGAACACCGGGGAGCTGTTTTTT. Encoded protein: CASSVGTGANTGELFF.

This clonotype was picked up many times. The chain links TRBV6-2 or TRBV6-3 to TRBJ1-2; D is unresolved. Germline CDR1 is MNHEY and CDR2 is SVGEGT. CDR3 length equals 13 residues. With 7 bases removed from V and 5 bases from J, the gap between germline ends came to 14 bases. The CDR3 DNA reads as TGTGCCAGCAAAGAAAACCACCAATATGGCTACACCTTC. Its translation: CASKENHQYGYTF.

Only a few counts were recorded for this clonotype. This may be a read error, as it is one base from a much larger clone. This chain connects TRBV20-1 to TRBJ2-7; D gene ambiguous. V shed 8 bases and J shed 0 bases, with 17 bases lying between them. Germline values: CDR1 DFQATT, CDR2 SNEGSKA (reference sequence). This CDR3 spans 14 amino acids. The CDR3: CSIPPGKCSYEQYF. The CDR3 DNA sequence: TGCAGTATCCCACCGGGCAAATGCTCCTACGAGCAGTACTTC.

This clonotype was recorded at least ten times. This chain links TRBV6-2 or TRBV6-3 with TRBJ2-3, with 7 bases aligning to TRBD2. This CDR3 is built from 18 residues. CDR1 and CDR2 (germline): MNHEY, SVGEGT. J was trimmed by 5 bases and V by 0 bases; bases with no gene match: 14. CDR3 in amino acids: CASSYSKTSPIPGDTQYF. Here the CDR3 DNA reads TGTGCCAGCAGTTACTCGAAGACTAGCCCCATCCCCGGAGATACGCAGTATTTT.

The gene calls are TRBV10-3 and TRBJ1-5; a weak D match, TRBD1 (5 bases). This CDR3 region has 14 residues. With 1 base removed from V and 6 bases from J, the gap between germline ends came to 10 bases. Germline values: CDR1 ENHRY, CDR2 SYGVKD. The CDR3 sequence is CAISEWGEGQPQHF. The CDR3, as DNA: TGTGCCATCAGTGAGTGGGGGGAGGGTCAGCCCCAGCATTTT.

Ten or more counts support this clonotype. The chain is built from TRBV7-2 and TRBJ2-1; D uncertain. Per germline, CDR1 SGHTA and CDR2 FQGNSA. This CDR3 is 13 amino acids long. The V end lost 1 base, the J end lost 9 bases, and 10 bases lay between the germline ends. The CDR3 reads CASSLEVHGEQFF. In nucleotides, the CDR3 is TGTGCCAGCAGCTTAGAGGTTCATGGTGAGCAGTTCTTC.

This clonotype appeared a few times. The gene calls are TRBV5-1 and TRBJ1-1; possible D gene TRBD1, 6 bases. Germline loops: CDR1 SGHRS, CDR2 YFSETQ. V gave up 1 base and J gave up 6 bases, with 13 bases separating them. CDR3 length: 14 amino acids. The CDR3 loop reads CASSLRGRNAEAFF. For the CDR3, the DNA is TGCGCCAGCAGCTTGCGGGGGCGAAACGCTGAAGCTTTCTTT.

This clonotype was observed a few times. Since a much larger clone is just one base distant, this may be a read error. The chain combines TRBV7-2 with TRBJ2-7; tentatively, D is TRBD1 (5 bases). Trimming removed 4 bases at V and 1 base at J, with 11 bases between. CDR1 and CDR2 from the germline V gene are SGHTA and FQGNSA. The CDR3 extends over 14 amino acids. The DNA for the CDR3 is TGTGCCAGCAGCTGCGGCAGGGAATCCTACGAGCAGTACTTC. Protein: CASSCGRESYEQYF.

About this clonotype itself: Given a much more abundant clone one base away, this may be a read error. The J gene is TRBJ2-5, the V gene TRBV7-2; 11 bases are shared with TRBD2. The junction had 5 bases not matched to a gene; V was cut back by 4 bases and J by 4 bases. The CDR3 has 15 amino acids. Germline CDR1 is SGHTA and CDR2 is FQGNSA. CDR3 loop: CASSCPSGGSETQYF. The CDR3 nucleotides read TGTGCCAGCAGCTGTCCTAGCGGGGGGTCAGAGACCCAGTACTTC.

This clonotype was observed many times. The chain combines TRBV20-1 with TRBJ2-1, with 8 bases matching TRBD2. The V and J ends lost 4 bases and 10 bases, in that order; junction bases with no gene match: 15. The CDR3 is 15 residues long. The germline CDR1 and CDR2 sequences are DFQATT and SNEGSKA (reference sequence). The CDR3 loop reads CSAMLSRGGREEQFF. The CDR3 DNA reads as TGCAGTGCTATGCTCTCCCGGGGGGGCCGGGAGGAGCAGTTCTTC.

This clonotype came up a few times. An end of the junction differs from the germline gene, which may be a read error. The CDR3 protein is CASPRDRQEAQYF. In DNA, the CDR3 is TGTGCCAGCCCACGGGACAGGCAAGAGGCCCAGTACTTC. This chain links TRBV18 with TRBJ2-5; 8 nucleotides line up with TRBD1. The CDR3 consists of 13 residues. CDR1 and CDR2 (germline): KGHSH, LQKENI.

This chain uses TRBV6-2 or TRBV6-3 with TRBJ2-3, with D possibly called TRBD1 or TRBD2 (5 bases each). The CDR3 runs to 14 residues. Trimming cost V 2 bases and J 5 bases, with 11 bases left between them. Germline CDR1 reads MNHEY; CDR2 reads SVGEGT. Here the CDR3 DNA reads TGTGCCAGCAGTTACGGGGGTTTAGGAGATACGCAGTATTTT. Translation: CASSYGGLGDTQYF.

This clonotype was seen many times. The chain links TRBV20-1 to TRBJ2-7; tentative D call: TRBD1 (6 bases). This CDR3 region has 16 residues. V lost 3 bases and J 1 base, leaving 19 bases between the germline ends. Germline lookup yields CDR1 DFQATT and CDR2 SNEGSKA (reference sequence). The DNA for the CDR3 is TGCAGTGCTAGTCAAGAGGGCAGGGGTAAATCCTACGAGCAGTACTTC. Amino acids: CSASQEGRGKSYEQYF.

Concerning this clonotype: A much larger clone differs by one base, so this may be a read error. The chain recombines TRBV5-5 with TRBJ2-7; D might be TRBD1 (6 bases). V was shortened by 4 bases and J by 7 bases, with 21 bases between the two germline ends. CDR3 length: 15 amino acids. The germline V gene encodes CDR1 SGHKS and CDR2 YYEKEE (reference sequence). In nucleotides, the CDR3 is TGTGCCAGCAGCCCCGGGACATCCATTTACAATGAGCAGTACTTC. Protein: CASSPGTSIYNEQYF.

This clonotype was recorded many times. The CDR3 is CASSSYSGGVGETQYF. The CDR3 DNA sequence: TGTGCCAGCAGTTCCTACTCAGGGGGCGTGGGAGAGACCCAGTACTTC. The chain recombines TRBV2 with TRBJ2-5; 8 bases fit TRBD1. Germline V gene sequence: CDR1 SNHLY, CDR2 FYNNEI. The trim removed 5 bases at V and 4 bases at J, leaving 12 bases unmatched. CDR3 length equals 16 residues. The complete variable domain, with remaining parts taken from reference TRBV2 and TRBJ2-5, reads EPEVTQTPSHQVTQMGQEVILRCVPISNHLYFYWYRQILGQKVEFLVSFYNNEISEKSEIFDDQFSVERPDGSNFTLKIRSTKLEDSAMYFCASSSYSGGVGETQYFGPGTRLLVL.

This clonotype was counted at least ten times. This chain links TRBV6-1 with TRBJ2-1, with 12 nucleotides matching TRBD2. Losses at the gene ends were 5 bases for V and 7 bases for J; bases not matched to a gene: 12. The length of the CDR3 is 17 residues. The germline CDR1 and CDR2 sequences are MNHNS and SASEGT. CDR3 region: CASSPLTSGGLRNEQFF. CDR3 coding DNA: TGTGCCAGCAGTCCACTGACTAGCGGGGGCCTGAGGAATGAGCAGTTCTTC.

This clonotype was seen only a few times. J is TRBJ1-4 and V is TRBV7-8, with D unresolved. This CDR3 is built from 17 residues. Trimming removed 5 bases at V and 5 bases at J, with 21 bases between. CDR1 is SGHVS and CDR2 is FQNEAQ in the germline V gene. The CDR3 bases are TGTGCCAGCAGCCAGCTAGGATATGACTTAGACAATGAAAAACTGTTTTTT. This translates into CASSQLGYDLDNEKLFF. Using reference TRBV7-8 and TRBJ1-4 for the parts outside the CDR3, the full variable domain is GAGVSQSPRYKVAKRGQDVALRCDPISGHVSLFWYQQALGQGPEFLTYFQNEAQLDKSGLPSDRFFAERPEGSVSTLKIQRTQQEDSAVYLCASSQLGYDLDNEKLFFGSGTQLSVL.

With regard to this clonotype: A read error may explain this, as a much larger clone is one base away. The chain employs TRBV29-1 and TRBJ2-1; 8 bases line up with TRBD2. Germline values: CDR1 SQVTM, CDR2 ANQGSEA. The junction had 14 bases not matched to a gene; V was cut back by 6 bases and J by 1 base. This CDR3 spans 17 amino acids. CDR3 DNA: TGCAGCGTGGGACTAGTGGGTCTGGCCGCTTCCTACAATGAGCAGTTCTTC. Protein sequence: CSVGLVGLAASYNEQFF.

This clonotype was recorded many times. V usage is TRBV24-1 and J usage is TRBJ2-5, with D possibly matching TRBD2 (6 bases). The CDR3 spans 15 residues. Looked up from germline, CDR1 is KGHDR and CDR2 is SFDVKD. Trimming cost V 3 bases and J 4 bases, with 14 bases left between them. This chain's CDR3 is CATSDLGGSVETQYF. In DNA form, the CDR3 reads TGTGCCACCAGTGATCTCGGAGGGTCGGTAGAGACCCAGTACTTC.

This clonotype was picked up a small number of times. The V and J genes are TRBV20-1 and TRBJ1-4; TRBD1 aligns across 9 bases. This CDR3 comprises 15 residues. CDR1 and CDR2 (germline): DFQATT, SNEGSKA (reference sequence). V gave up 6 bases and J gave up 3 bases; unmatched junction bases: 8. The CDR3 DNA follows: TGCAGTGCCGGGGACAGGGAGATCCCTAATGAAAAACTGTTTTTT. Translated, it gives CSAGDREIPNEKLFF.

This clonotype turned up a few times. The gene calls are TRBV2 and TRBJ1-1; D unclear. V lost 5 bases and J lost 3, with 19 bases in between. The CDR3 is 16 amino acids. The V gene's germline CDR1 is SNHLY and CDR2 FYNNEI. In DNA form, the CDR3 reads TGTGCCAGCAGTCTTTCGGGAAAAGAGTTGGACACTGAAGCTTTCTTT. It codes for CASSLSGKELDTEAFF.

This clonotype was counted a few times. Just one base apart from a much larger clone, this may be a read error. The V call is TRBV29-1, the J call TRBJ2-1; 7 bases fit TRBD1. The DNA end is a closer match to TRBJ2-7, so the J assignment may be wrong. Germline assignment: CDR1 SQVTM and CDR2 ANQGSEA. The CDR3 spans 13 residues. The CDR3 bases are TGCAGCCTGAGGGGGCCCCGCTACAATGAGCAGTACTTC. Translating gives CSLRGPRYNEQYF.